These 21 T cell receptor beta chains share one sample of origin, sequenced in a study of T cell changes during pregnancy in multiple sclerosis. Repertoires were generated with immunoSEQ multiplex PCR, while TCRdb's copy carries only in-frame clones and drops some. This sample has tens of thousands of clones; about nine tenths occur once, and the top ten carry 0.45% to 0.65%. Sequences were derived from CD4+ T cells from peripheral blood mononuclear cells, sampled in the first trimester of pregnancy. The receptors here all came from a female donor with multiple sclerosis, enrolled in a pregnancy study.

The genes are TRBV7-2 and TRBJ1-3; D is uncertain. Trimming removed 3 bases from V and 0 bases from J, with 12 bases in between. The CDR3 sequence is 16 residues long. Looked up from germline, CDR1 is SGHTA and CDR2 is FQGNSA. The chain's CDR3 is CASSFLNPGSGNTIYF. CDR3 bases: TGTGCCAGCAGCTTCCTCAACCCAGGCTCTGGAAACACCATATATTTT. Combining the CDR3 with reference TRBV7-2 and TRBJ1-3 gives the whole variable domain GAGVSQSPSNKVTEKGKDVELRCDPISGHTALYWYRQSLGQGLEFLIYFQGNSAPDKSGLPSDRFSAERTGGSVSTLTIQRTQQEDSAVYLCASSFLNPGSGNTIYFGEGSWLTVV.

This chain joins TRBV7-2 and TRBJ2-1; TRBD1 matches at 9 bases. V lost 4 bases, J lost 2 bases, and 3 bases stayed unmatched. The germline V gene encodes CDR1 SGHTA and CDR2 FQGNSA. The CDR3 runs 15 residues. This CDR3 reads CASSSHRGPYNEQFF. CDR3 nucleotides: TGTGCCAGCAGCTCCCACAGGGGGCCCTACAATGAGCAGTTCTTC.

Comments on this clone: The sample contains more than one DNA sequence encoding this CDR3. This chain links TRBV29-1 with TRBJ2-5; 9 bases fit TRBD2. In germline, CDR1 is SQVTM, CDR2 ANQGSEA. CDR3 size: 14 residues. The V and J ends lost 6 bases and 1 base, in that order; junction bases with no gene match: 6. CDR3 nucleotide sequence: TGCAGCGTGACAGCGGGGGGACCCCAAGAGACCCAGTACTTC. Translating gives CSVTAGGPQETQYF.

The rearrangement joins TRBV18 to TRBJ2-1, with D maybe TRBD2 (6 bases). CDR1 and CDR2 (germline): KGHSH, LQKENI. V was cut by 4 bases and J by 10 bases, with 26 bases left in between. The CDR3 is made up of 17 amino acids. This CDR3 reads CASSLKRRDPKLGEQFF. The CDR3 DNA sequence: TGTGCCAGCTCACTTAAACGGCGGGACCCTAAATTGGGGGAGCAGTTCTTC.

The V call is TRBV13, the J call TRBJ2-1; TRBD2 matches 9 bases. Germline values: CDR1 PRHDT, CDR2 FYEKMQ (reference sequence). The CDR3 totals 15 residues. J gave up 9 bases and V 0 bases, and 6 bases lay outside the gene matches. The CDR3 here is CASSLGPAGGPEQFF. The DNA of the CDR3 is TGTGCCAGCAGCTTAGGTCCGGCGGGAGGGCCTGAGCAGTTCTTC.

The chain combines TRBV6-5 with TRBJ1-1, with 12 bases that match TRBD1. V was pared by 5 bases and J by 10 bases, with 8 bases of the junction left unmatched. Germline lookup yields CDR1 MNHEY and CDR2 SVGAGI. The CDR3 length is 14 residues. CDR3 in DNA: TGTGCCAGCAGTCCAGGGACAGGGGGCATCATAGCTTTCTTT. Its protein product is CASSPGTGGIIAFF.

CDR3 residues: CASSWQGYGYTF. As DNA, the CDR3 is TGTGCCAGCAGTTGGCAGGGGTATGGCTACACCTTC. The gene calls are TRBV28 and TRBJ1-2, with D perhaps matching TRBD1 (6 bases). CDR3 size: 12 residues. Trimming stripped 4 bases from V and 5 bases from J, with 8 bases between. The germline V gene encodes CDR1 MDHEN and CDR2 SYDVKM.

V is TRBV7-2 and J is TRBJ1-1; no clear D. CDR1 and CDR2 from the germline V gene are SGHTA and FQGNSA. The CDR3 runs 14 residues. Trimming took 6 bases from V and 1 from J, leaving 12 bases between them. This chain's CDR3 is CASRLNDGNTEAFF. The DNA for the CDR3 is TGTGCCAGCAGACTAAACGACGGGAACACTGAAGCTTTCTTT.

The genes are TRBV6-5 and TRBJ2-1; 11 positions agree with TRBD1. With V trimmed by 0 bases and J by 14 bases, 12 bases remained unmatched. The germline V gene has CDR1 MNHEY and CDR2 SVGAGI. The CDR3 totals 16 residues. The CDR3 DNA follows: TGTGCCAGCAGTTACTCAGGGGACAGGGGGAAAAGGCACAAGTTCTTC. Translation: CASSYSGDRGKRHKFF.

V gene TRBV5-6 combines with J gene TRBJ1-2, with 9 bases identical to TRBD1. The CDR3 spans 13 residues. The V segment lost 0 bases and the J segment 6 bases; nucleotides outside the gene matches: 0. Germline CDR1 SGHDT, CDR2 YYEEEE. The CDR3 bases are TGTGCCAGCAGCTTGGACAGGGGGCATGGCTACACCTTC. It is translated as CASSLDRGHGYTF.

The J gene is TRBJ1-1, the V gene TRBV19, with 10 bases lining up with TRBD1. CDR3 length: 15 amino acids. V shed 5 bases and J 3 bases; nucleotides not matched to a gene: 6. Germline V gene sequence: CDR1 LNHDA, CDR2 SQIVND (reference sequence). The chain's CDR3 is CASSAGQGVYTEAFF. In DNA form, the CDR3 reads TGTGCCAGTAGTGCAGGACAGGGGGTGTACACTGAAGCTTTCTTT.

V gene TRBV14 combines with J gene TRBJ2-7; D ambiguous. This CDR3 contains 12 residues. The V gene lost 0 bases and the J gene lost 6 bases, with 6 bases spanning the gap. Germline-derived CDR1 and CDR2 are SGHDN and FVKESK. In DNA, the CDR3 is TGTGCCAGCAGCCAAGATAGAGGCGAGCAGTACTTC. Translating gives CASSQDRGEQYF.

The rearrangement joins TRBV28 to TRBJ1-6; D is undetermined. V was pared by 11 bases and J by 9 bases, with 14 bases between. Per germline, CDR1 MDHEN and CDR2 SYDVKM. This CDR3 is 12 amino acids long. This CDR3 is CAGRSSGSPLHF. CDR3 sequence (DNA): TGTGCCGGGCGGTCAAGCGGTTCACCCCTCCACTTT.

The rearrangement joins TRBV19 to TRBJ1-4; 9 bases agree with TRBD1. With 3 bases clipped from V and 7 bases from J, the junction kept 6 bases outside the gene matches. The CDR3 length is 15 residues. Germline loops: CDR1 LNHDA, CDR2 SQIVND (reference sequence). CDR3 protein: CASSIEDRGIEKLFF. The CDR3 coding sequence is TGTGCCAGTAGTATCGAGGACAGGGGTATTGAAAAACTGTTTTTT. Supplemented by reference TRBV19 and TRBJ1-4, the full variable domain reads DGGITQSPKYLFRKEGQNVTLSCEQNLNHDAMYWYRQDPGQGLRLIYYSQIVNDFQKGDIAEGYSVSREKKESFPLTVTSAQKNPTAFYLCASSIEDRGIEKLFFGSGTQLSVL.

The V and J genes are TRBV5-4 and TRBJ2-7; 8 bases are shared with TRBD1. The germline CDR1 and CDR2 sequences are SGHNT and YYREEE (reference sequence). CDR3 size: 14 residues. V lost 2 bases and J lost 7; bases outside the gene matches: 8. The CDR3 reads CASSLGQGAVEQYF. The CDR3 DNA sequence: TGTGCCAGCAGCTTAGGGCAGGGGGCAGTTGAGCAGTACTTC.

The J gene is TRBJ2-7, the V gene TRBV27; 13 bases agree with TRBD2. Germline V gene data show CDR1 as MNHEY and CDR2 as SMNVEV (reference sequence). Trimming at V came to 7 bases and at J to 6 bases, leaving 6 bases not matched to a gene. CDR3 length equals 14 residues. The CDR3 nucleotides are TGTGCCAGCATGACTAGCGGGGGGTTAATCGAGCAGTACTTC. This sequence encodes CASMTSGGLIEQYF.

The rearrangement links TRBV27 to TRBJ1-5; D may be TRBD1 (5 bases). This CDR3 spans 15 amino acids. The V end was cut by 2 bases, the J end by 2 bases, with 10 bases between. The germline V gene encodes CDR1 MNHEY and CDR2 SMNVEV (reference sequence). The CDR3 region is CASSLKGDRNQPQHF. CDR3 sequence (DNA): TGTGCCAGCAGTTTAAAAGGGGATCGCAATCAGCCCCAGCATTTT.

This chain links TRBV25-1 with TRBJ2-2, with D possibly TRBD2 on 6 matching bases. The germline V gene has CDR1 MGHDK and CDR2 SYGVNS. CDR3 length: 16 residues. Trimming left V 5 bases short and J 6 bases short, with 19 bases between. The CDR3 spells CASSTGSGVRAGELFF. The DNA for the CDR3 is TGTGCCAGCAGTACCGGTTCGGGGGTTCGGGCCGGGGAGCTGTTTTTT.

The chain joins TRBV9 to TRBJ2-2; D might be TRBD2 (6 bases). The CDR3 is made up of 16 amino acids. Germline CDR1 and CDR2: SGDLS and YYNGEE. Trimming pared 3 bases from V and 4 bases from J, leaving 16 bases between. The CDR3 here is CASSERSGRGTGELFF. The DNA of the CDR3 is TGTGCCAGCAGCGAGAGGAGCGGGCGGGGCACCGGGGAGCTGTTTTTT.

The V call is TRBV12-5, the J call TRBJ2-5, with TRBD2 matching over 7 bases. The germline CDR1 and CDR2 sequences are LGHNT and FRNRAP. Unmatched junction bases numbered 11, after V lost 8 bases and J lost 5 bases. The CDR3 is 14 residues long. In DNA form, the CDR3 reads TGTGCTAGTCGGGGGGTCAGGGTACGGGAGACCCAGTACTTC. Translating it yields CASRGVRVRETQYF.

The J gene is TRBJ1-2, the V gene TRBV6-5; maybe TRBD1 (5 bases). Between the trimmed V and J ends, which lost 7 bases and 0 bases, there was a span of 12 bases. Per the germline V gene, CDR1 is MNHEY and CDR2 is SVGAGI. There are 14 residues in the CDR3. The CDR3 DNA reads TGTGCCAGCAAGAGGGACTCCGCTAACTATGGCTACACCTTC. It specifies CASKRDSANYGYTF.